A single sample gave rise to the 31 T cell receptor beta chains below, sequenced in a study of cytomegalovirus exposure and HLA in healthy donors. Vbeta (60) and Jbeta (13) primers were used in the PCR. TCRdb's copy holds only in-frame clones and misses some; the assay was immunoSEQ multiplex PCR. This table has around 130,000 clones, approximately 72% appearing once. Specimen: PBMCs. The receptors stem from a woman aged 55-70 years in good health and CMV-seronegative.

This clone has a handful of counts. J is TRBJ2-5 and V is TRBV7-3; TRBD2 agrees at 9 bases. The CDR3 runs 15 residues. Trimming removed 5 bases from V and 3 bases from J; junction bases left unmatched: 7. Germline V gene sequence: CDR1 SGHTA, CDR2 FQGTGA. In nucleotides, the CDR3 is TGTGCCAGCAGCAGTGCCGGGACTAGCAAAGAGACCCAGTACTTC. Protein sequence: CASSSAGTSKETQYF.

The chain joins TRBV15 to TRBJ2-5; maybe TRBD2 (5 bases). Trimming shortened V by 0 bases and J by 9 bases, and 14 bases separated the two germline ends. The V gene's germline CDR1 is LNHNV and CDR2 YYDKDF (reference sequence). The CDR3 loop spans 14 amino acids. CDR3 in DNA: TGTGCCACCAGCAGAGAACGAGGAGTCGGGGCCCAGTACTTC. Its translation is CATSRERGVGAQYF.

The chain links TRBV20-1 to TRBJ2-7; D call uncertain. The CDR3 is 11 residues long. The germline CDR1 and CDR2 sequences are DFQATT and SNEGSKA (reference sequence). The V end was cut by 6 bases, the J end by 2 bases, with 8 bases between. Here the CDR3 DNA reads TGCAGTGCCGCTAACCCCTACGAGCAGTACTTC. Protein: CSAANPYEQYF.

The chain is built from TRBV10-3 and TRBJ1-1, with a possible D match to TRBD1 (5 bases). Deletions cut 3 bases from V and 2 bases from J, with 10 bases between. Germline lookup yields CDR1 ENHRY and CDR2 SYGVKD. The CDR3 loop spans 14 amino acids. CDR3 region: CAISDTGQNTEAFF. For the CDR3, the DNA is TGTGCCATCAGTGATACTGGACAAAACACTGAAGCTTTCTTT.

The rearrangement uses TRBV19 and TRBJ1-5; D gene uncertain. V was shortened by 0 bases and J by 4 bases, with 10 bases between the two germline ends. Looked up from germline, CDR1 is LNHDA and CDR2 is SQIVND (reference sequence). This CDR3 comprises 15 residues. CDR3 nucleotide sequence: TGTGCCAGTAGTATAGATTACAGCCCTAATCAGCCCCAGCATTTT. Protein sequence: CASSIDYSPNQPQHF.

The CDR3: CASSLAPAGSTDTQYF. CDR3 nucleotide sequence: TGCGCCAGCAGCTTGGCCCCAGCGGGGTCCACAGATACGCAGTATTTT. The chain couples TRBV5-1 to TRBJ2-3, with 7 bases matching TRBD2. From germline, CDR1 is SGHRS and CDR2 YFSETQ. The CDR3 runs 16 residues. Trimming cost V 0 bases and J 2 bases; bases outside gene matches: 6.

This chain links TRBV27 with TRBJ2-2, with D perhaps TRBD2 (6 bases). The V gene lost 0 bases and the J gene lost 4 bases, with 9 bases spanning the gap. The germline V gene has CDR1 MNHEY and CDR2 SMNVEV (reference sequence). This CDR3 has 15 residues. The CDR3 DNA reads as TGTGCCAGCAGTTTATCGGGGGGTAGCACCGGGGAGCTGTTTTTT. Its protein is CASSLSGGSTGELFF.

There are a few counts of this clone. The CDR3: CASSERSVRFGPQHF. The CDR3 region has the DNA TGTGCCAGCAGCGAGAGGTCAGTCAGATTTGGGCCCCAGCATTTT. V usage is TRBV5-6 and J usage is TRBJ1-5, with D unclear. CDR3 length: 15 residues. The V and J ends lost 4 bases and 9 bases respectively, with 20 bases between them. The V gene's germline CDR1 is SGHDT and CDR2 YYEEEE. Combining the CDR3 with reference TRBV5-6 and TRBJ1-5 gives the whole variable domain DAGVTQSPTHLIKTRGQQVTLRCSPKSGHDTVSWYQQALGQGPQFIFQYYEEEERQRGNFPDRFSGHQFPNYSSELNVNALLLGDSALYLCASSERSVRFGPQHFGDGTRLSIL.

V usage is TRBV14 and J usage is TRBJ2-5; D remains unclear. Looked up from germline, CDR1 is SGHDN and CDR2 is FVKESK. V was clipped by 0 bases and J by 7 bases, with 12 bases between them. The CDR3 is 14 amino acids. The CDR3 DNA follows: TGTGCCAGCAGCCAAGAATACAGATCGCCGACCCAGTACTTC. The encoded protein is CASSQEYRSPTQYF.

This chain links TRBV5-6 with TRBJ2-6, with 7 bases fitting TRBD1. Germline trimming cut 1 base from V and 0 bases from J; bases unmatched to any gene: 4. CDR3 size: 17 residues. Germline CDR1 is SGHDT and CDR2 is YYEEEE. The CDR3 DNA sequence: TGTGCCAGCAGCTTGAAGAGGACAGGCTCTGGGGCCAACGTCCTGACTTTC. Protein product: CASSLKRTGSGANVLTF.

The chain has TRBV10-3 and TRBJ1-1; D might be TRBD1 (5 bases). With 7 bases removed from V and 2 bases from J, the gap between germline ends came to 14 bases. This CDR3 region has 14 residues. CDR1 and CDR2 (germline): ENHRY, SYGVKD. The CDR3 DNA sequence: TGTGCCATCAATTGGGCAGGGCTAAACACTGAAGCTTTCTTT. It codes for CAINWAGLNTEAFF.

The chain couples TRBV5-1 to TRBJ2-2; TRBD2 might be the D (5 bases). CDR1 and CDR2 from the germline V gene are SGHRS and YFSETQ. CDR3 size: 15 residues. The ends were cut back, 4 bases at V and 5 bases at J, with 15 bases in the middle. CDR3 DNA: TGCGCCAGCAGCAGAAACAGAGCGGAGACCGGGGAGCTGTTTTTT. Its translation is CASSRNRAETGELFF.

The gene calls are TRBV7-8 and TRBJ1-5; the match to TRBD1 covers 7 bases. The trim removed 1 base at V and 3 bases at J, leaving 3 bases unmatched. Germline V gene data show CDR1 as SGHVS and CDR2 as FQNEAQ. There are 15 residues in the CDR3. The CDR3 loop reads CASSLVGTDNQPQHF. The CDR3 nucleotides read TGTGCCAGCAGCTTAGTTGGGACAGACAATCAGCCCCAGCATTTT.

Turning to this clone: In the same sample, other DNA sequences code for this CDR3. The chain has TRBV20-1 and TRBJ2-3; D ambiguous. The CDR3 extends over 11 amino acids. V dropped 3 bases and J dropped 4 bases, with 5 bases sitting between them. The germline gives CDR1 DFQATT, CDR2 SNEGSKA (reference sequence). This CDR3 reads CSASAADTQYF. In nucleotides, the CDR3 is TGCAGTGCTAGTGCAGCAGATACGCAGTATTTT.

The rearrangement links TRBV5-5 to TRBJ1-2; D gene unclear. The V gene lost 4 bases and the J gene lost 4 bases, with 14 bases spanning the gap. Germline V gives CDR1 SGHKS, CDR2 YYEKEE (reference sequence). The CDR3 covers 14 residues. The CDR3 here is CASSPTRGSYGYTF. The CDR3 nucleotides read TGTGCCAGCAGCCCTACTCGGGGTAGCTATGGCTACACCTTC.

In this sample, this clone turned up a few times. The CDR3 reads CASSDRGQYEQYF. The CDR3 DNA follows: TGTGCCAGCAGTGACAGAGGGCAGTACGAGCAGTACTTC. V is TRBV6-4 and J is TRBJ2-7; D is possibly TRBD2 (5 bases). Germline-derived CDR1 and CDR2 are MRHNA and SNTAGT. This CDR3 has 13 residues. The V end was cut by 2 bases, the J end by 4 bases, with 9 bases between.

This clone occurred a few times. J is TRBJ2-5 and V is TRBV19; 9 bases align to TRBD2. Per germline, CDR1 LNHDA and CDR2 SQIVND (reference sequence). This CDR3 spans 18 amino acids. The J segment lost 5 bases and the V segment lost 1 base, leaving 14 bases of the junction unmatched. Here the CDR3 DNA reads TGTGCCAGTAGTATAGTCTTTTTGGCTAGCGGGGTTCGGGAGACCCAGTACTTC. Translated, it gives CASSIVFLASGVRETQYF.

This clone came up many times. This chain uses TRBV7-2 with TRBJ1-6; D possibly corresponds to TRBD1 (5 bases). Germline V lookup: CDR1 SGHTA, CDR2 FQGNSA. The V and J ends lost 1 base and 10 bases respectively, with 5 bases between them. The CDR3 sequence is 12 residues long. The CDR3 sequence is CASSLEGSPLHF. The CDR3 nucleotides are TGTGCCAGCAGCTTAGAGGGGTCACCCCTCCACTTT.

Only a few counts were recorded for this clone. V and J are TRBV12-2 and TRBJ2-4; the table's D call TRBD1 went unverified against the DNA. TRBV12-2 is a known pseudogene. This CDR3 spans 16 amino acids. CDR3 in amino acids: CASRLTGRKAKNIQYF. CDR3 nucleotide sequence: TGTGCAAGTCGCTTGACAGGGAGGAAGGCCAAAAACATTCAGTACTTC.

This clone has more than one count but fewer than ten. This chain uses TRBV9 with TRBJ1-1; 8 nucleotides align to TRBD1. Germline lookup yields CDR1 SGDLS and CDR2 YYNGEE. The ends lost 2 bases at V and 3 bases at J; junction bases unmatched: 6. This CDR3 has 15 residues. This CDR3 is CASSVTGGGHTEAFF. The CDR3 DNA reads TGTGCCAGCAGCGTTACAGGGGGGGGGCACACTGAAGCTTTCTTT.

This clone has just one count. The genes are TRBV28 and TRBJ2-7, with D perhaps matching TRBD1 (8 bases). The CDR3 is 14 amino acids. V lost 6 bases and J lost 4, with 16 bases in between. Germline CDR1 is MDHEN and CDR2 is SYDVKM. The CDR3 sequence: CASSPTQGGYEQYF. The DNA for the CDR3 is TGTGCCAGCAGCCCCACACAGGGGGGGTACGAGCAGTACTTC.

To note about this clone: The junction and the germline gene differ at one end; a read error may be behind it. This chain connects TRBV19 to TRBJ2-7; a weak D match, TRBD1 (5 bases). This CDR3 comprises 11 residues. In germline, CDR1 is LNHDA, CDR2 SQIVND (reference sequence). The CDR3 loop reads CASSTNRQGRF. DNA of the CDR3: TGTGCCAGTAGCACCAACCGTCAGGGCCGGTTC. Complete variable domain (other parts from reference TRBV19 and TRBJ2-7): DGGITQSPKYLFRKEGQNVTLSCEQNLNHDAMYWYRQDPGQGLRLIYYSQIVNDFQKGDIAEGYSVSREKKESFPLTVTSAQKNPTAFYLCASSTNRQGRFGPGTRLTVT.

V and J are TRBV19 and TRBJ2-1; 12 bases agree with TRBD1. This CDR3 region has 15 residues. J lost 10 bases, V lost 3 bases, and 7 bases had no gene match. The V gene's germline CDR1 is LNHDA and CDR2 SQIVND (reference sequence). CDR3 protein: CASSMVGQGAGEQFF. DNA of the CDR3: TGTGCCAGTAGTATGGTGGGACAGGGGGCAGGGGAGCAGTTCTTC.

A remark on this clone: Sequence at one end of the junction differs from germline and may be a read error. The chain links TRBV4-1 to TRBJ2-7, with D maybe TRBD2 (6 bases). The CDR3 consists of 14 residues. Germline CDR1 is MGHRA and CDR2 is YSYEKL. The DNA of the CDR3 is TGCGCCAGCAGCAAAGAAACGGGGGCCTACGAGCAGTACTTC. The encoded protein is CASSKETGAYEQYF.

This clone occurred a few times. The chain is built from TRBV9 and TRBJ2-3; D call uncertain. Germline CDR1 SGDLS, CDR2 YYNGEE. V lost 4 bases and J 2 bases, leaving 5 bases between the germline ends. The length of the CDR3 is 12 residues. The CDR3 coding sequence is TGTGCCAGCAGCCCCAACACAGATACGCAGTATTTT. It translates to CASSPNTDTQYF.

This chain links TRBV7-2 with TRBJ1-1; D is undetermined. Between the trimmed V and J ends, which lost 5 bases and 4 bases, there was a span of 14 bases. The CDR3 runs to 14 residues. Germline V gene sequence: CDR1 SGHTA, CDR2 FQGNSA. CDR3 DNA: TGTGCCAGCAGCCTCACGGAGGGTCGCACTGAAGCTTTCTTT. It yields the protein CASSLTEGRTEAFF.

The chain links TRBV13 to TRBJ1-2, with TRBD1 identical over 7 bases. From germline, CDR1 is PRHDT and CDR2 FYEKMQ (reference sequence). Unmatched junction bases numbered 6, after V lost 0 bases and J lost 2 bases. The CDR3 extends over 16 amino acids. CDR3 amino acids: CASSLGSAGGNYGYTF. CDR3 coding DNA: TGTGCCAGCAGCTTAGGCTCTGCAGGGGGGAACTATGGCTACACCTTC.

The chain joins TRBV7-2 to TRBJ1-1; no clear D gene. CDR1 is SGHTA, CDR2 FQGNSA, per germline. Deletions cut 5 bases from V and 0 bases from J, with 10 bases between. This CDR3 has 14 amino acids. The CDR3 DNA is TGTGCCAGCAGCCCGGACTGGATGAACACTGAAGCTTTCTTT. Its protein product is CASSPDWMNTEAFF. Filled out from reference TRBV7-2 and TRBJ1-1, the complete variable domain reads GAGVSQSPSNKVTEKGKDVELRCDPISGHTALYWYRQSLGQGLEFLIYFQGNSAPDKSGLPSDRFSAERTGGSVSTLTIQRTQQEDSAVYLCASSPDWMNTEAFFGQGTRLTVV.

The sample holds a few counts of this clone. This chain links TRBV6-5 with TRBJ1-2; perhaps TRBD1 as D (6 bases). The germline gives CDR1 MNHEY, CDR2 SVGAGI. The CDR3 sequence is 15 residues long. V was clipped by 0 bases and J by 1 base, with 9 bases between them. The CDR3 coding sequence is TGTGCCAGCAGTTACTCCAGGGGAAATAACTATGGCTACACCTTC. Amino acid sequence: CASSYSRGNNYGYTF.

V gene TRBV29-1 combines with J gene TRBJ2-5; 9 bases match TRBD1. V was clipped by 8 bases and J by 5 bases; unmatched bases: 9. Germline CDR1 and CDR2: SQVTM and ANQGSEA. The CDR3 is 13 amino acids. The CDR3 nucleotides read TGCAGCCACGGGACAGGGAGAAGGGAGACCCAGTACTTC. Translation gives CSHGTGRRETQYF.

This sequence joins TRBV5-1 and TRBJ2-2; 15 bases match TRBD2. Germline V CDR1 and CDR2: SGHRS, YFSETQ. V shed 7 bases, J shed 6 bases, and the junction held 4 bases outside the gene matches. The CDR3 loop spans 15 amino acids. DNA for the CDR3: TGCGCCAGCGGACTAGCGGGGGGGCAGGCCGGGGAGCTGTTTTTT. It translates to CASGLAGGQAGELFF.